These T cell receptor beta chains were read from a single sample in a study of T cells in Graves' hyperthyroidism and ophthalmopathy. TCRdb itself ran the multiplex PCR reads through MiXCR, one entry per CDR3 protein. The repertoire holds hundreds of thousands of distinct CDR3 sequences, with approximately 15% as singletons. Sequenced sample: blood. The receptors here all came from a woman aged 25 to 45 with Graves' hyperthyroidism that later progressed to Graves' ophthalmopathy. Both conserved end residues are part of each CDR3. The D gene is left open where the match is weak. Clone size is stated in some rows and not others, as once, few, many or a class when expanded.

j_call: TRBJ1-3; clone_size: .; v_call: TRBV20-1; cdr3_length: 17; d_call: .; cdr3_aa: CSARDPLGDGSGNTIYF; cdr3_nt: TGCAGTGCTAGAGATCCCTTGGGGGATGGATCTGGAAACACCATATATTTT
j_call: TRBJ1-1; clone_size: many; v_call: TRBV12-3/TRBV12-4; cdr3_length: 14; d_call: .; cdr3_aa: CASTLSDANTEAFF; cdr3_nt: TGTGCCAGCACCCTGTCGGACGCGAACACTGAAGCTTTCTTT
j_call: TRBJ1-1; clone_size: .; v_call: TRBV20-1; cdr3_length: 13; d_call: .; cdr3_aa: CSANSDRNTEAFF; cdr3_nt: TGCAGTGCAAATTCTGACAGGAACACTGAAGCTTTCTTT
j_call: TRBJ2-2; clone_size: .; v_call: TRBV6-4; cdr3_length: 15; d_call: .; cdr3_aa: CASSPTSQNTGELFF; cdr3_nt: TGTGCCAGCAGTCCCACTTCCCAGAACACCGGGGAGCTGTTTTTT
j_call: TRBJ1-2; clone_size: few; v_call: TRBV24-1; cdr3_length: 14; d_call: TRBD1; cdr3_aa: CATSASDRGRGYTF; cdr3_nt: TGTGCCACCAGTGCCTCGGACAGGGGGCGAGGCTACACCTTC
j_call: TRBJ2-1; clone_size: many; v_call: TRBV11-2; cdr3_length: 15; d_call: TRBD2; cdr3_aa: CASSPPGLEGNEQFF; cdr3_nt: TGTGCCAGCAGCCCCCCGGGACTAGAAGGCAATGAGCAGTTCTTC
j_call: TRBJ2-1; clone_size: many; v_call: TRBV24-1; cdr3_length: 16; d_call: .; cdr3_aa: CATSDSGPDPLNEQFF; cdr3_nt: TGTGCCACCAGTGATTCGGGTCCAGACCCCCTCAATGAGCAGTTCTTC
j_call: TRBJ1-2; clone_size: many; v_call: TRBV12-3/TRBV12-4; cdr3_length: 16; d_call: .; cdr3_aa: CASSFRGAGENDGYTF; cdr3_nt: TGTGCCAGCAGTTTTCGGGGGGCGGGCGAAAATGATGGCTACACCTTC
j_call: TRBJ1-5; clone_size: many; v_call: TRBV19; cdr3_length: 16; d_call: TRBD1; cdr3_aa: CASKPGTGDSNQPQHF; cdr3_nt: TGTGCCAGTAAACCAGGAACAGGGGACAGCAATCAGCCCCAGCATTTT
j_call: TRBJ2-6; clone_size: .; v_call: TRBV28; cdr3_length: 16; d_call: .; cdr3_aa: CASSFLGLPWANVLTF; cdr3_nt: TGTGCCAGCAGTTTTCTAGGCCTACCATGGGCCAACGTCCTGACTTTC
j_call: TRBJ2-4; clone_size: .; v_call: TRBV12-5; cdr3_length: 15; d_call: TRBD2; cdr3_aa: CASGLSPGGAHIQYF; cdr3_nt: TGTGCTAGTGGTTTAAGCCCGGGGGGGGCGCACATTCAGTACTTC
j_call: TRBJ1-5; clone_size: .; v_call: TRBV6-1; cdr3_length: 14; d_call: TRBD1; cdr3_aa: CASSDTAGGQPQHF; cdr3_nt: TGTGCCAGCAGTGACACGGCAGGGGGGCAGCCCCAGCATTTT
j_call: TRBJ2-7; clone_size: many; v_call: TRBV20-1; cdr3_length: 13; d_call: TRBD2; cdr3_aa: CSARWQRENEQYF; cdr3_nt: TGCAGTGCTAGATGGCAGCGGGAGAACGAGCAGTACTTC
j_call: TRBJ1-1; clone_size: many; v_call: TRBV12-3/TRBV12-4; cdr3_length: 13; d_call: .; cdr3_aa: CASTGGSWAEAFF; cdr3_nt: TGTGCCAGCACCGGAGGGTCTTGGGCTGAAGCTTTCTTT
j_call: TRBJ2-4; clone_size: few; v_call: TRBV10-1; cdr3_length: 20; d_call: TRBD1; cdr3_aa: CASSGTGGRVWILAKNIQYF; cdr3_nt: TGCGCCAGCAGCGGGACAGGGGGCCGCGTATGGATACTAGCCAAAAACATTCAGTACTTC
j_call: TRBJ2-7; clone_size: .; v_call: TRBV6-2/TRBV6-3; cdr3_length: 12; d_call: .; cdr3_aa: CATETGSYEQYF; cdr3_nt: TGTGCCACCGAGACCGGATCCTACGAGCAGTACTTC
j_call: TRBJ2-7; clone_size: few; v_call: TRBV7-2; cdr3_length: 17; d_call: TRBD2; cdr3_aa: CASGGGSGSKSLDEQYF; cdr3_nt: TGTGCCAGCGGGGGAGGTAGCGGGAGTAAGAGTCTGGACGAGCAGTACTTC
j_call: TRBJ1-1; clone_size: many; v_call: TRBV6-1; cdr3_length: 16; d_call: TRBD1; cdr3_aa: CASSRRQGARRTEAFF; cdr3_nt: TGTGCCAGCAGTCGCCGACAGGGGGCGCGACGCACTGAAGCTTTCTTT
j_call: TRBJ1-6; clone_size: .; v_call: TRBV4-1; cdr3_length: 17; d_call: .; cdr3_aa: CASSPEGSLLGNSPLHF; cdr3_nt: TGCGCCAGCAGCCCAGAGGGTAGTCTGCTGGGGAATTCACCCCTCCACTTT
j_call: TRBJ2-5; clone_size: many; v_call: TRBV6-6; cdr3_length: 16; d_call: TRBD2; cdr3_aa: CASSYRGLAVQETQYF; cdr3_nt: TGTGCCAGCAGTTACCGCGGACTAGCGGTTCAAGAGACCCAGTACTTC
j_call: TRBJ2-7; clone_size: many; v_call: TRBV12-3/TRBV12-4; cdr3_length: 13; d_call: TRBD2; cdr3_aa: CASTRGGSYEQYF; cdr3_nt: TGTGCCAGCACTCGGGGGGGATCCTACGAGCAGTACTTC
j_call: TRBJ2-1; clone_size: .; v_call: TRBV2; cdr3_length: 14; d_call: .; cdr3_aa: CASRTGSDRNMQFF; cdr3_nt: TGTGCCAGCAGAACGGGGTCAGACAGAAACATGCAGTTCTTC
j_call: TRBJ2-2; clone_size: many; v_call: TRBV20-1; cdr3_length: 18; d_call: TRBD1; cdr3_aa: CSARDLETGGTNTGELFF; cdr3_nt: TGCAGTGCTAGAGATCTTGAGACAGGGGGCACGAACACCGGGGAGCTGTTTTTT
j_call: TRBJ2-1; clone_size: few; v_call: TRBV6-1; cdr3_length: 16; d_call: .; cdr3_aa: CASSGGSRSSYNEQFF; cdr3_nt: TGTGCCAGCAGTGGTGGTAGCCGGAGCTCCTACAATGAGCAGTTCTTC
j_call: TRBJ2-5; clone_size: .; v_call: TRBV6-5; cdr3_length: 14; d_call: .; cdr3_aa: CASSYGRQKETQYF; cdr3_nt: TGTGCCAGCAGTTACGGGAGACAGAAAGAGACCCAGTACTTC
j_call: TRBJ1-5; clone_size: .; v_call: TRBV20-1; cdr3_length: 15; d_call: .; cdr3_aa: CSAPLRGRDDQPQHF; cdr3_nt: TGCAGTGCTCCCTTGCGGGGCAGGGATGATCAGCCCCAGCATTTT
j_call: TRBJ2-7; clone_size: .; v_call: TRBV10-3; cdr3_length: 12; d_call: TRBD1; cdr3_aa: CANGQGFDEQYF; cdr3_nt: TGTGCCAACGGACAGGGATTCGACGAGCAGTACTTC
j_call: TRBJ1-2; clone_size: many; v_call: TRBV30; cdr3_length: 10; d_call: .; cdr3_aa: CAWGFEGYTF; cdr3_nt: TGTGCCTGGGGTTTTGAGGGCTACACCTTC
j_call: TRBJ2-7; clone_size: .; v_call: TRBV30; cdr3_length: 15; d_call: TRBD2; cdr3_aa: CAWSRLAGMGYEQYF; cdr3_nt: TGTGCCTGGAGCCGACTAGCGGGGATGGGATACGAGCAGTACTTC
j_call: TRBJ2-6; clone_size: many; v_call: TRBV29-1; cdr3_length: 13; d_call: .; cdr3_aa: CSVGPGGANVLTF; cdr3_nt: TGCAGCGTAGGGCCAGGCGGGGCCAACGTCCTGACTTTC
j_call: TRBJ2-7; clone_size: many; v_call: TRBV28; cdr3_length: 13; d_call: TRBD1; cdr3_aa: CASSTGGWYEQYF; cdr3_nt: TGTGCCAGCAGTACAGGGGGGTGGTACGAGCAGTACTTC
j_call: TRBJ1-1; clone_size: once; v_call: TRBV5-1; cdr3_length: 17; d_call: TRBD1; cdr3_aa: CASSLSGTGLMNTEAFF; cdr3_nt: TGCGCCAGCAGCCTATCCGGGACAGGGCTCATGAACACTGAAGCTTTCTTT
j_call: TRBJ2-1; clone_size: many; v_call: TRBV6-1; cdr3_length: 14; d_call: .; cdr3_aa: CASVRDWSYNEQFF; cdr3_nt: TGTGCCAGCGTGCGGGACTGGTCCTACAATGAGCAGTTCTTC
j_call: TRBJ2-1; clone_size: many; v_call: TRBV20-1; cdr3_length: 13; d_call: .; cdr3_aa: CSAVKPGSDEQFF; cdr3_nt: TGCAGTGCTGTTAAACCAGGGTCCGATGAGCAGTTCTTC
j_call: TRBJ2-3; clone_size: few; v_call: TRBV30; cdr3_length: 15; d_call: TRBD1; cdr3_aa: CAWSQSGGFTDTQYF; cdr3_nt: TGTGCCTGGAGTCAATCAGGGGGTTTCACAGATACGCAGTATTTT
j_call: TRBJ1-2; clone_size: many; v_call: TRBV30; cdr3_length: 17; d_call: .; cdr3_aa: CAWSGLKKSPANYGYTF; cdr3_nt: TGTGCCTGGAGCGGACTCAAAAAATCCCCCGCTAACTATGGCTACACCTTC
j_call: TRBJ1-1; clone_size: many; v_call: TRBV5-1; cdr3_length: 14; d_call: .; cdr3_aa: CASSLDAGGVSTFF; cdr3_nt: TGCGCCAGCAGCCTGGATGCGGGGGGGGTATCGACTTTCTTT
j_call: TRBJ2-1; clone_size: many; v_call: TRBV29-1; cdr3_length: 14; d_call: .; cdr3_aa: CSVVVLVGRDEQFF; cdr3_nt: TGCAGCGTTGTGGTTCTAGTTGGACGGGATGAGCAGTTCTTC
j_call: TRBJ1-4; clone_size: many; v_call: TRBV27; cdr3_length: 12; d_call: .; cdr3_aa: CATSRGDEKLFF; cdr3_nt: TGTGCCACCTCAAGGGGGGACGAAAAACTGTTTTTT
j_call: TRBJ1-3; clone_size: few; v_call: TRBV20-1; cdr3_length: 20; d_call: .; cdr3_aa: CSALGIGRSSGLPSGNTIYF; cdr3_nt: TGCAGTGCCCTGGGGATCGGGAGGTCCTCAGGGCTCCCCTCTGGAAACACCATATATTTT
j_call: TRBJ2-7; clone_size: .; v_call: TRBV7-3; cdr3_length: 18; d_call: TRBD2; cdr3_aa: CASSLSGLAGTIPYEQYF; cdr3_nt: TGTGCCAGCAGCTTATCGGGACTAGCGGGGACAATCCCCTACGAGCAGTACTTC
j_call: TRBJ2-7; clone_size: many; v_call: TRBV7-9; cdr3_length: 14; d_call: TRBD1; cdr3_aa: CASSYPGQGYEQYF; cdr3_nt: TGTGCCAGCAGCTATCCGGGACAGGGGTACGAGCAGTACTTC
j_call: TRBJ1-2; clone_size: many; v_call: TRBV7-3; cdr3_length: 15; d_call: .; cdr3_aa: CASSLTGPGEYGYTF; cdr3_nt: TGTGCCAGCAGCTTAACAGGGCCAGGGGAGTATGGCTACACCTTC
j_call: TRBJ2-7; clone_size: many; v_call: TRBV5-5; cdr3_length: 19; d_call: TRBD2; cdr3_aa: CASSLGLETSGRGSYEQYF; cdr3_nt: TGTGCCAGCAGCCTGGGACTGGAGACTAGCGGGAGGGGATCCTACGAGCAGTACTTC
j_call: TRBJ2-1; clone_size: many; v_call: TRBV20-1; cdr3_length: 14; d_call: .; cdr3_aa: CTMADYRSYNEQFF; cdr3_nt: TGCACCATGGCCGACTACCGCTCCTACAATGAGCAGTTCTTC
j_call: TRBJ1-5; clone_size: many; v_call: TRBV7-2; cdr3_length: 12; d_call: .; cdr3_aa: CASSFPPEPQHF; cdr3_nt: TGTGCCAGCAGCTTTCCCCCTGAGCCCCAGCATTTT
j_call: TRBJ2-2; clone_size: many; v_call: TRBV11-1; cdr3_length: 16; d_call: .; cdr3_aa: CASSWGPAKNTGELFF; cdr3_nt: TGTGCCAGCAGCTGGGGGCCGGCCAAGAACACCGGGGAGCTGTTTTTT
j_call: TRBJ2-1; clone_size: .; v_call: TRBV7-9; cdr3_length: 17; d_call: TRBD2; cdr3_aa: CASSMTRTSGSSYEQFF; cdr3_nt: TGTGCCAGCAGTATGACCCGGACTAGCGGGAGTTCATATGAGCAGTTCTTC
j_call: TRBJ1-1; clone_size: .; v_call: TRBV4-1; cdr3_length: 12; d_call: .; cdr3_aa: CASSQFDTEAFF; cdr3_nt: TGCGCCAGCAGCCAATTTGACACTGAAGCTTTCTTT
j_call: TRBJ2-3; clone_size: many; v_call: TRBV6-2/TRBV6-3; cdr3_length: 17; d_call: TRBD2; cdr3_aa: CASSFGTGGRDTDTQYF; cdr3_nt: TGTGCCAGCAGTTTCGGGACCGGGGGGAGAGACACAGATACGCAGTATTTT